This T cell receptor (beta chain) comes out of a study of OX40 agonist ivuxolimab in advanced cancers. Notes on the study in general: CD4+ and CD8+ T cells in blood underwent clonal expansion by week 6 at 0.1 to 3.0 mg/kg.

A remark on this clone: As yet, its antigen is unknown. A junction boundary mismatches the germline segment, possibly from a read error.

Germline values: CDR1 MDHEN, CDR2 SYDVKM. The CDR3 has 15 amino acids. Any history of autoimmune disease or systemic immunosuppression disqualified patients. Blood sampling took place at baseline, cycle 4 day 1, and cycle 7 day 1. Measured with immunoSEQ multiplex PCR; TCRdb has only the in-frame clones, and not every one. The sample carries around 80,000 clones, 90% to 95% recorded once. V usage is TRBV28 and J usage is TRBJ2-5, with 10 bases that match TRBD1. This TCR was recovered from an adult with an advanced solid tumor such as melanoma, head and neck, liver or kidney cancer. The specimen was CD4+ or CD8+ T cells sorted from blood, collected in a trial of the OX40 agonist ivuxolimab. The CDR3 here is CASSPPTGTGESQYF. CDR3 DNA: TGTGCCAGCAGCCCCCCCACCGGGACAGGGGAGAGCCAGTACTTC.